Shown below are 18 T cell receptor beta chains from a single sample sequenced in a study of blood T cell repertoires in COVID-19 (dated by TCRdb to 2020 to 2022). Library preparation employed the immunoSEQ multiplex PCR assay. Not all clones reach the TCRdb copy of this immuneACCESS table, which keeps in-frame sequences only. Checked studies attribute under half of the gap to unresolved V genes and leave the rest unexplained. Within this sample are about 50,000 clones, with roughly 90% of them counted one time only. The ten top clones hold under 4.5% of the sample. The sequencing sample was made of peripheral blood. These receptors were collected from a human donor in a cohort sampled during active COVID-19.

The rearrangement uses TRBV24-1 and TRBJ2-1; TRBD2 matches 11 bases. Trimming cost V 3 bases and J 3 bases; bases outside gene matches: 3. The CDR3 extends over 16 amino acids. Germline lookup yields CDR1 KGHDR and CDR2 SFDVKD. The CDR3 loop reads CATSDRGTSGYNEQFF. For the CDR3, the DNA is TGTGCCACCAGTGATCGGGGGACTAGCGGCTACAATGAGCAGTTCTTC.

This clone was seen a single time. CDR3 DNA sequence: TGTGCCAGCAAATTAGGGGGGGGCCATCAGCCCCAGCATTTT. Protein: CASKLGGGHQPQHF. This chain joins TRBV27 and TRBJ1-5, with D maybe TRBD1 (6 bases). CDR1 and CDR2 from the germline V gene are MNHEY and SMNVEV (reference sequence). This CDR3 is built from 14 residues. V was trimmed by 7 bases and J by 5 bases, leaving 15 bases between them.

The rearrangement joins TRBV6-1 to TRBJ2-1; 7 bases agree with TRBD2. The germline gives CDR1 MNHNS, CDR2 SASEGT. The CDR3 extends over 15 amino acids. V trimming: 3 bases; J trimming: 3 bases; junction bases outside the gene matches: 5. The CDR3 sequence: CASSELAADYNEQFF. CDR3 sequence (DNA): TGTGCCAGCAGTGAGCTAGCGGCAGACTACAATGAGCAGTTCTTC.

This chain joins TRBV28 and TRBJ1-5; D remains ambiguous. CDR3 length equals 14 residues. V was trimmed by 8 bases and J by 7 bases, leaving 18 bases between them. Germline V gene sequence: CDR1 MDHEN, CDR2 SYDVKM. CDR3 in amino acids: CASGSLGGNQPQHF. In nucleotides, the CDR3 is TGTGCCAGCGGGTCCTTGGGAGGGAACCAGCCCCAGCATTTT.

The chain has TRBV30 and TRBJ2-5; perhaps TRBD2 as D (6 bases). From germline, CDR1 is GTSNPN and CDR2 SVGIG (reference sequence). The CDR3 spans 13 residues. V was cut by 3 bases and J by 5 bases, with 13 bases left in between. The chain's CDR3 is CAWSITGGETQYF. As DNA, the CDR3 is TGTGCCTGGAGCATCACAGGAGGGGAGACCCAGTACTTC.

This rearrangement joins TRBV5-1 to TRBJ1-2; D perhaps matches TRBD1 (5 bases). The CDR3 runs 14 residues. CDR1 and CDR2 from the germline V gene are SGHRS and YFSETQ. Trimming left V 4 bases short and J 7 bases short, with 17 bases between. The CDR3, as DNA: TGCGCCAGCAGCCCCGCGGGGAGGGGAGTTGGCTACACCTTC. This codes for CASSPAGRGVGYTF.

This chain joins TRBV24-1 and TRBJ2-2, with 8 bases that match TRBD2. CDR1 KGHDR and CDR2 SFDVKD come from the germline V gene. The CDR3 spans 15 residues. V gave up 3 bases and J gave up 5 bases; unmatched junction bases: 4. CDR3 amino acids: CATSDHGGVTGELFF. CDR3 coding DNA: TGTGCCACCAGTGATCACGGGGGGGTGACCGGGGAGCTGTTTTTT.

The DNA for the CDR3 is TGTGCCAGCAGTTTGAACTTAGGCTACACCTTC. This sequence encodes CASSLNLGYTF. This chain joins TRBV28 and TRBJ1-2, with no clear D. V was trimmed by 3 bases and J by 8 bases, leaving 7 bases between them. The CDR3 runs to 11 residues. Per germline, CDR1 MDHEN and CDR2 SYDVKM.

The rearrangement joins TRBV29-1 to TRBJ1-1; D is possibly TRBD1 (6 bases). CDR1 and CDR2 (germline): SQVTM, ANQGSEA. This CDR3 has 13 amino acids. V shed 5 bases and J shed 4 bases, with 14 bases lying between them. CDR3 protein: CSVTDTGFTEAFF. Here the CDR3 DNA reads TGCAGCGTTACGGACACAGGGTTCACTGAAGCTTTCTTT.

The genes are TRBV29-1 and TRBJ2-2; 7 bases line up with TRBD1. The CDR3 is 14 amino acids. Germline CDR1 and CDR2: SQVTM and ANQGSEA. The V segment lost 5 bases and the J segment 2 bases; nucleotides outside the gene matches: 5. CDR3 region: CSVFRQGNTGELFF. Written as DNA, the CDR3 is TGCAGCGTTTTCCGACAGGGTAACACCGGGGAGCTGTTTTTT.

The J gene is TRBJ2-3, the V gene TRBV27; 13 nucleotides line up with TRBD2. The CDR3 has 15 residues. Germline V gene data show CDR1 as MNHEY and CDR2 as SMNVEV (reference sequence). J lost 9 bases, V lost 4 bases, and 7 bases had no gene match. This CDR3 is CASSWTSGRRGTQYF. CDR3 nucleotides: TGTGCCAGCAGTTGGACTAGCGGGAGAAGGGGGACGCAGTATTTT.

The CDR3 spells CATSDPIALSSYNEQFF. CDR3 sequence (DNA): TGTGCCACCAGTGACCCAATAGCGCTTAGCTCCTACAATGAGCAGTTCTTC. This chain connects TRBV24-1 to TRBJ2-1; a weak D match, TRBD2 (5 bases). CDR3 length equals 17 residues. V was pared by 4 bases and J by 0 bases, with 15 bases between. Germline assignment: CDR1 KGHDR and CDR2 SFDVKD.

The genes are TRBV14 and TRBJ1-6, with D perhaps TRBD1 (6 bases). V was pared by 1 base and J by 6 bases, with 10 bases between. CDR1 SGHDN and CDR2 FVKESK come from the germline V gene. The CDR3 spans 15 residues. The DNA of the CDR3 is TGTGCCAGCAGCCAAGCGGGGGGCACTAATTCACCCCTCCACTTT. Its protein product is CASSQAGGTNSPLHF. The full variable domain, with the rest looked up from reference TRBV14 and TRBJ1-6, is EAGVTQFPSHSVIEKGQTVTLRCDPISGHDNLYWYRRVMGKEIKFLLHFVKESKQDESGMPNNRFLAERTGGTYSTLKVQPAELEDSGVYFCASSQAGGTNSPLHFGNGTRLTVT.

This chain links TRBV9 with TRBJ2-1; 7 nucleotides agree with TRBD2. Unmatched junction bases numbered 2, after V lost 5 bases and J lost 0 bases. This CDR3 is 14 amino acids long. CDR1 is SGDLS and CDR2 is YYNGEE in the germline V gene. The CDR3 here is CASSSGPSYNEQFF. CDR3 coding DNA: TGTGCCAGCAGTAGCGGGCCCTCCTACAATGAGCAGTTCTTC. Combining the CDR3 with reference TRBV9 and TRBJ2-1 gives the whole variable domain DSGVTQTPKHLITATGQRVTLRCSPRSGDLSVYWYQQSLDQGLQFLIQYYNGEERAKGNILERFSAQQFPDLHSELNLSSLELGDSALYFCASSSGPSYNEQFFGPGTRLTVL.

CDR3 in amino acids: CAINPDRGLETQYF. Here the CDR3 DNA reads TGTGCCATCAATCCGGACAGGGGGTTGGAGACCCAGTACTTC. The chain couples TRBV10-3 to TRBJ2-5, with 10 bases lining up with TRBD1. V lost 7 bases to trimming and J lost 5 bases; unmatched junction nucleotides: 7. The CDR3 has 14 residues. Germline CDR1 and CDR2: ENHRY and SYGVKD.

The gene calls are TRBV4-2 and TRBJ2-1; 12 nucleotides agree with TRBD2. CDR3 size: 16 residues. Germline CDR1 is LGHNA and CDR2 is YNFKEQ. V lost 4 bases to trimming and J lost 4 bases; unmatched junction nucleotides: 5. The CDR3 region is CASSLPGTSGYNEQFF. CDR3 in DNA: TGTGCCAGCAGCCTACCCGGGACTAGCGGGTACAATGAGCAGTTCTTC.

The rearrangement joins TRBV6-5 to TRBJ1-5, with 8 bases matching TRBD1. Germline CDR1 is MNHEY and CDR2 is SVGAGI. The CDR3 runs 14 residues. V lost 6 bases to trimming and J lost 5 bases; unmatched junction nucleotides: 6. Written as DNA, the CDR3 is TGTGCCAGCAGCCAAGACAGGGGATATCAGCCCCAGCATTTT. Translating it yields CASSQDRGYQPQHF.

The gene calls are TRBV18 and TRBJ2-7, with 10 bases lining up with TRBD1. The CDR3 contains 15 residues. Germline V gene sequence: CDR1 KGHSH, CDR2 LQKENI. V dropped 3 bases and J dropped 5; count of bases not matched to a gene: 7. CDR3 region: CASSPTGTGAHEQYF. The CDR3 DNA reads TGTGCCAGCTCACCCACCGGGACAGGGGCCCACGAGCAGTACTTC. The full variable domain, completed using reference TRBV18 and TRBJ2-7, is NAGVMQNPRHLVRRRGQEARLRCSPMKGHSHVYWYRQLPEEGLKFMVYLQKENIIDESGMPKERFSAEFPKEGPSILRIQQVVRGDSAAYFCASSPTGTGAHEQYFGPGTRLTVT.